A single sample is the source of the 21 T cell receptor beta chains below, sequenced in a study of blood T cell repertoires in COVID-19. The assay was immunoSEQ multiplex PCR, and TCRdb's table has in-frame clones only and misses some. The sample shows 150,000 or so clones, around 83% of them seen only once. The source material was peripheral blood. Receptors originate from a man between 18 and 29 years old with acute or convalescent COVID-19.

This sequence joins TRBV5-6 and TRBJ2-2; D may be TRBD1 (6 bases). Germline values: CDR1 SGHDT, CDR2 YYEEEE. The CDR3 spans 16 residues. V was clipped by 5 bases and J by 3 bases, with 17 bases between them. The CDR3 sequence is CASSSTGTYHTGELFF. The CDR3, as DNA: TGTGCCAGCAGTTCAACCGGGACATACCACACCGGGGAGCTGTTTTTT.

J is TRBJ1-3 and V is TRBV28; 7 bases are a match to TRBD1. CDR3 size: 14 residues. V lost 6 bases, J lost 0 bases, and 2 bases stayed unmatched. CDR1 MDHEN and CDR2 SYDVKM come from the germline V gene. CDR3 loop: CASRTGASGNTIYF. In DNA form, the CDR3 reads TGTGCCAGCAGAACAGGGGCCTCTGGAAACACCATATATTTT.

DNA of the CDR3: TGCAGTGCTAGTCCGATGGGGCAGGGTGATGGCTACACCTTC. Amino acid sequence: CSASPMGQGDGYTF. The rearrangement joins TRBV20-1 to TRBJ1-2; perhaps TRBD1 as D (5 bases). The germline V and J ends were trimmed by 3 bases and 6 bases, with 17 bases remaining between them. This CDR3 region has 14 residues. Germline V CDR1 and CDR2: DFQATT, SNEGSKA (reference sequence).

V and J are TRBV29-1 and TRBJ2-7, with unresolved D. This CDR3 has 11 residues. Germline assignment: CDR1 SQVTM and CDR2 ANQGSEA. Deletions cut 4 bases from V and 4 bases from J, with 8 bases between. This CDR3 reads CSVVRMYEQYF. CDR3 nucleotide sequence: TGCAGCGTTGTTCGTATGTACGAGCAGTACTTC.

The rearrangement joins TRBV18 to TRBJ1-2, with a possible D match to TRBD1 (5 bases). The CDR3 has 13 amino acids. V dropped 4 bases and J dropped 3 bases, with 9 bases sitting between them. Per the germline V gene, CDR1 is KGHSH and CDR2 is LQKENI. CDR3: CASSLTDDYGYTF. The CDR3 region has the DNA TGTGCCAGCTCACTGACAGACGACTATGGCTACACCTTC. The full variable domain, with the rest looked up from reference TRBV18 and TRBJ1-2, is NAGVMQNPRHLVRRRGQEARLRCSPMKGHSHVYWYRQLPEEGLKFMVYLQKENIIDESGMPKERFSAEFPKEGPSILRIQQVVRGDSAAYFCASSLTDDYGYTFGSGTRLTVV.

The chain joins TRBV7-2 to TRBJ2-1; D might be TRBD2 (7 bases). The CDR3 runs 15 residues. From germline, CDR1 is SGHTA and CDR2 FQGNSA. V lost 5 bases and J 4 bases, leaving 15 bases between the germline ends. The CDR3 coding sequence is TGTGCCAGCAGCCTAGAAGGGGGGGGTTACAATGAGCAGTTCTTC. Protein: CASSLEGGGYNEQFF.

The V call is TRBV4-2, the J call TRBJ2-3; 8 bases line up with TRBD2. Germline CDR1 LGHNA, CDR2 YNFKEQ. With 5 bases clipped from V and 4 bases from J, the junction kept 5 bases outside the gene matches. This CDR3 has 14 residues. In DNA form, the CDR3 reads TGTGCCAGCAGCGAGGGACTAGGTTCAGATACGCAGTATTTT. It codes for CASSEGLGSDTQYF.

J is TRBJ1-4 and V is TRBV2; D may be TRBD1 (6 bases). Trimming took off 11 bases at V and 8 bases at J, with 15 bases between the two ends. This CDR3 is 12 amino acids long. The germline CDR1 and CDR2 sequences are SNHLY and FYNNEI. The CDR3 here is CAASGGPEKLFF. The CDR3 nucleotides are TGTGCCGCCAGCGGGGGGCCCGAAAAACTGTTTTTT.

The V and J genes are TRBV5-1 and TRBJ2-1, with a weak D call TRBD1 (5 bases). This CDR3 spans 14 amino acids. V lost 4 bases and J 7 bases, leaving 15 bases between the germline ends. CDR1 is SGHRS, CDR2 YFSETQ, per germline. The CDR3: CASSLDIGVNEQFF. CDR3 sequence (DNA): TGCGCCAGCAGCCTGGACATAGGGGTGAATGAGCAGTTCTTC.

The chain joins TRBV9 to TRBJ1-1; a possible D gene is TRBD1 (5 bases). Trimming shortened V by 3 bases and J by 1 base, and 13 bases separated the two germline ends. The CDR3 has 15 residues. Per the germline V gene, CDR1 is SGDLS and CDR2 is YYNGEE. The CDR3 DNA follows: TGTGCCAGCAGCGCGAGCCCTACAGGGAACACTGAAGCTTTCTTT. The encoded protein is CASSASPTGNTEAFF.

V and J are TRBV6-5 and TRBJ1-1, with 8 bases matching TRBD1. This CDR3 is 15 amino acids long. CDR1 MNHEY and CDR2 SVGAGI come from the germline V gene. The junction had 7 bases not matched to a gene; V was cut back by 6 bases and J by 1 base. DNA of the CDR3: TGTGCCAGCAGCCTTTCGGACAGGGCGAACACTGAAGCTTTCTTT. Translation gives CASSLSDRANTEAFF.

V and J are TRBV2 and TRBJ1-5; possible D gene TRBD1, 6 bases. The V gene's germline CDR1 is SNHLY and CDR2 FYNNEI. CDR3 length equals 20 residues. Trimming stripped 7 bases from V and 0 bases from J, with 28 bases between. The CDR3 nucleotides read TGTGCCAGCACTGGCCGGGACACCGACCCACCCCACTATAGCAATCAGCCCCAGCATTTT. Its protein is CASTGRDTDPPHYSNQPQHF.

This chain uses TRBV21-1 with TRBJ2-1; no DNA check was done on the table's D call, TRBD2. TRBV21-1 is a known pseudogene. This CDR3 region has 18 residues. The CDR3 sequence: CASARGLAGGGSYNEQFF. CDR3 DNA sequence: TGTGCCAGCGCCCGAGGCCTAGCGGGGGGCGGCTCCTACAATGAGCAGTTCTTC.

The chain has TRBV19 and TRBJ1-5; maybe TRBD1 (5 bases). With 3 bases removed from V and 2 bases from J, the gap between germline ends came to 17 bases. The CDR3 contains 17 residues. Germline lookup yields CDR1 LNHDA and CDR2 SQIVND (reference sequence). DNA for the CDR3: TGTGCCAGTAGTATTGGGACTTCCCGCGCGGGCAATCAGCCCCAGCATTTT. This encodes CASSIGTSRAGNQPQHF.

This CDR3 reads CASSLGLAGGSTDTQYF. The CDR3 DNA is TGTGCCAGCAGCTTGGGACTAGCGGGGGGCAGCACAGATACGCAGTATTTT. The V call is TRBV7-9, the J call TRBJ2-3; 15 positions match TRBD2. CDR3 size: 17 residues. V was clipped by 3 bases and J by 0 bases; unmatched bases: 1. Looked up from germline, CDR1 is SEHNR and CDR2 is FQNEAQ (reference sequence).

Written as DNA, the CDR3 is TGTGCCAGCAGCTTACCACCGGGACAGCAGAACACTGAAGCTTTCTTT. It yields the protein CASSLPPGQQNTEAFF. This chain joins TRBV7-9 and TRBJ1-1; 7 bases fit TRBD1. CDR3 length: 16 amino acids. The ends lost 2 bases at V and 1 base at J; junction bases unmatched: 7. Germline V gene lookup returns CDR1 SEHNR and CDR2 FQNEAQ (reference sequence).

The V call is TRBV7-9, the J call TRBJ1-4; no clear D gene. The CDR3 loop spans 11 amino acids. The germline V and J ends were trimmed by 5 bases and 5 bases, with 3 bases remaining between them. Looked up from germline, CDR1 is SEHNR and CDR2 is FQNEAQ (reference sequence). The CDR3 DNA follows: TGTGCCAGCAGCCCAAATGAAAAACTGTTTTTT. Translating it yields CASSPNEKLFF.

This chain connects TRBV6-5 to TRBJ1-6; TRBD1 is a possible D gene (6 bases). The CDR3 totals 15 residues. The germline V gene has CDR1 MNHEY and CDR2 SVGAGI. V lost 5 bases and J 9 bases, leaving 17 bases between the germline ends. CDR3 sequence (DNA): TGTGCCAGCAGTAGAGAAAGGGGGAGTACTTCACCCCTCCACTTT. Protein product: CASSRERGSTSPLHF.

The chain recombines TRBV2 with TRBJ1-1, with 8 bases aligning to TRBD1. The V and J ends lost 7 bases and 10 bases, in that order; junction bases with no gene match: 5. CDR1 is SNHLY and CDR2 is FYNNEI in the germline V gene. This CDR3 is built from 11 residues. CDR3 residues: CASKQGDGAFF. The DNA for the CDR3 is TGTGCCAGCAAACAGGGGGACGGAGCTTTCTTT.

The chain carries TRBV20-1 and TRBJ2-1; D may be TRBD2 (6 bases). The ends were cut back, 4 bases at V and 10 bases at J, with 11 bases in the middle. Germline CDR1 reads DFQATT; CDR2 reads SNEGSKA (reference sequence). CDR3 length: 11 residues. The CDR3, as DNA: TGCAGTGCTACGGGGGAGCGGGAGCAGTTCTTC. As protein: CSATGEREQFF.

This chain links TRBV3-1 (or the pseudogene TRBV3-2) with TRBJ2-2; D gene unclear. The CDR3 length is 16 residues. The V gene's germline CDR1 is LGHDT and CDR2 YNNKEL (reference sequence). Between the trimmed V and J ends, which lost 5 bases and 1 base, there was a span of 14 bases. This CDR3 is CASSKKPAWNTGELFF. In DNA, the CDR3 is TGTGCCAGCAGCAAAAAGCCTGCGTGGAACACCGGGGAGCTGTTTTTT.